This is a list of T cell receptor beta chains from one sample in a study of OX40 agonist ivuxolimab in advanced cancers. Assay used: immunoSEQ multiplex PCR; TCRdb lists only in-frame clones, some missing. This table holds approximately 76,000 clones, roughly 85% found once. The source was CD4+ or CD8+ T cells sorted from blood, collected in a trial of the OX40 agonist ivuxolimab. These receptor sequences come from an adult with an advanced solid tumor such as melanoma, head and neck, liver or kidney cancer. The CDR3 runs from the conserved cysteine through the conserved F or W. Fields, in order: J gene, D gene, clone size, CDR3 length, V gene, CDR3 DNA, CDR3 protein. The D gene is left open where the match is weak. Size is omitted from some rows. Given values are once, few, many or a class for expanded clones.

j_call: TRBJ1-1
d_call: .
clone_size: .
cdr3_length: 15
v_call: TRBV5-1
cdr3_nt: TGCGCCAGCAGTTTGGCTACTGGACGGAACACTGAAGCTTTCTTT
cdr3_aa: CASSLATGRNTEAFF

j_call: TRBJ1-2
d_call: .
clone_size: .
cdr3_length: 13
v_call: TRBV18
cdr3_nt: TGTGCCAGCGCCCAGGTGCTGGACTATGGCTACACCTTC
cdr3_aa: CASAQVLDYGYTF

j_call: TRBJ1-1
d_call: TRBD1
clone_size: .
cdr3_length: 14
v_call: TRBV7-9
cdr3_nt: TGTGCCAGCAGCAAGGGACAGGTTAACACTGAAGCTTTCTTT
cdr3_aa: CASSKGQVNTEAFF

j_call: TRBJ2-1
d_call: TRBD2
clone_size: .
cdr3_length: 15
v_call: TRBV19
cdr3_nt: TGTGCCAGTAGTTCGGGACTAGCGGGGAACAATGAGCAGTTCTTC
cdr3_aa: CASSSGLAGNNEQFF

j_call: TRBJ2-1
d_call: .
clone_size: .
cdr3_length: 12
v_call: TRBV12-5
cdr3_nt: TGTGCTAGTGGCCTAAACGAGGATGAGCAGTTCTTC
cdr3_aa: CASGLNEDEQFF

j_call: TRBJ2-6
d_call: .
clone_size: .
cdr3_length: 19
v_call: TRBV19
cdr3_nt: TGTGCCAGTAGTATAGATGGAGGGGTAGTGAAGGCAGGGGCCAACGTCCTGACTTTC
cdr3_aa: CASSIDGGVVKAGANVLTF

j_call: TRBJ1-1
d_call: .
clone_size: .
cdr3_length: 14
v_call: TRBV15
cdr3_nt: TGTGCCACCAGCAGAGAACGGGCACGCACTGAAGCTTTCTTT
cdr3_aa: CATSRERARTEAFF

j_call: TRBJ1-5
d_call: TRBD1
clone_size: .
cdr3_length: 16
v_call: TRBV19
cdr3_nt: TGTGCCAGTAGCCTAGAAGGACAGGCCGACAATCAGCCCCAGCATTTT
cdr3_aa: CASSLEGQADNQPQHF

j_call: TRBJ2-3
d_call: TRBD2
clone_size: once
cdr3_length: 16
v_call: TRBV7-3
cdr3_nt: TGTGCCAGCAGCTTATCCGGGACTATACTCACAGATACGCAGTATTTT
cdr3_aa: CASSLSGTILTDTQYF

j_call: TRBJ2-5
d_call: .
clone_size: .
cdr3_length: 11
v_call: TRBV7-9
cdr3_nt: TGTGCCAGCAGCTCCGACGAGACCCAGTACTTC
cdr3_aa: CASSSDETQYF

j_call: TRBJ2-5
d_call: .
clone_size: once
cdr3_length: 14
v_call: TRBV9
cdr3_nt: TGTGCCAGCAGCGTAGTAGAGGGTGGAGAGACCCAGTACTTC
cdr3_aa: CASSVVEGGETQYF

j_call: TRBJ2-1
d_call: .
clone_size: .
cdr3_length: 13
v_call: TRBV10-3
cdr3_nt: TGTGCCCTAGGGACGGGGGGCCGGGTGGAGCAGTTCTTC
cdr3_aa: CALGTGGRVEQFF

j_call: TRBJ2-5
d_call: .
clone_size: few
cdr3_length: 15
v_call: TRBV7-3
cdr3_nt: TGTGCCAGCAGCTTAGGCGGGGATATCCAAGAGACCCAGTACTTC
cdr3_aa: CASSLGGDIQETQYF

j_call: TRBJ2-4
d_call: TRBD1
clone_size: .
cdr3_length: 14
v_call: TRBV6-6
cdr3_nt: TGTGCCAGCAGTTCCGACCAGGGGGAAAACATTCAGTACTTC
cdr3_aa: CASSSDQGENIQYF

j_call: TRBJ2-1
d_call: TRBD1
clone_size: .
cdr3_length: 13
v_call: TRBV5-1
cdr3_nt: TGCGCCAGCAGTGGACAGGGGGTTGCTGAGCAGTTCTTC
cdr3_aa: CASSGQGVAEQFF

j_call: TRBJ2-3
d_call: TRBD2
clone_size: .
cdr3_length: 16
v_call: TRBV4-2
cdr3_nt: TGTGCCAGCAGCCAAGAACGGGGGGGGGCCGGGGATACGCAGTATTTT
cdr3_aa: CASSQERGGAGDTQYF

j_call: TRBJ2-5
d_call: TRBD2
clone_size: .
cdr3_length: 15
v_call: TRBV18
cdr3_nt: TGTGCCAGCTCACCTGGCCTGTCGGGGGGAGAGACCCAGTACTTC
cdr3_aa: CASSPGLSGGETQYF

j_call: TRBJ2-7
d_call: .
clone_size: .
cdr3_length: 15
v_call: TRBV18
cdr3_nt: TGTGCCAGCTCACCACCAAGTCAGGGAGACTACGAGCAGTACTTC
cdr3_aa: CASSPPSQGDYEQYF

j_call: TRBJ1-5
d_call: .
clone_size: .
cdr3_length: 12
v_call: TRBV28
cdr3_nt: TGTGCCAGCAGTTTGTGGAATCAGCCCCAGCATTTT
cdr3_aa: CASSLWNQPQHF

j_call: TRBJ2-3
d_call: TRBD2
clone_size: .
cdr3_length: 15
v_call: TRBV2
cdr3_nt: TGTGCCAGCAGGGTCGCGGGGGGCCTCCCAGATACGCAGTATTTT
cdr3_aa: CASRVAGGLPDTQYF

j_call: TRBJ2-5
d_call: TRBD2
clone_size: .
cdr3_length: 16
v_call: TRBV11-2
cdr3_nt: TGTGCCAGCAGCTTAAATAGCGGGGGCAAAGGAGAGACCCAGTACTTC
cdr3_aa: CASSLNSGGKGETQYF

j_call: TRBJ2-1
d_call: TRBD2
clone_size: .
cdr3_length: 16
v_call: TRBV11-2
cdr3_nt: TGTGCCAGCAGCTTAAATGCTGGGGGGGGACGAAATGAGCAGTTCTTC
cdr3_aa: CASSLNAGGGRNEQFF

j_call: TRBJ1-6
d_call: TRBD1
clone_size: once
cdr3_length: 14
v_call: TRBV18
cdr3_nt: TGTGCCAGCTCACCGGGACAGGGGAATTCACCCCTCCACTTT
cdr3_aa: CASSPGQGNSPLHF

j_call: TRBJ1-6
d_call: .
clone_size: .
cdr3_length: 14
v_call: TRBV19
cdr3_nt: TGTGCCAGTAGTATAGCCTGGCCCGGTTCACCCCTCCACTTT
cdr3_aa: CASSIAWPGSPLHF

j_call: TRBJ2-5
d_call: TRBD1
clone_size: .
cdr3_length: 17
v_call: TRBV7-8
cdr3_nt: TGTGCCAGCATCGAAAGGGGACAGGGGGGAAGCCAAGAGACCCAGTACTTC
cdr3_aa: CASIERGQGGSQETQYF

j_call: TRBJ2-1
d_call: TRBD2
clone_size: .
cdr3_length: 18
v_call: TRBV19
cdr3_nt: TGTGCCAGTAGTATAGCCACCCCGACTAGCGGGGGGGACAATGAGCAGTTCTTC
cdr3_aa: CASSIATPTSGGDNEQFF

j_call: TRBJ1-6
d_call: .
clone_size: few
cdr3_length: 14
v_call: TRBV7-2
cdr3_nt: TGTGCCAGCAGCCCGGACTGGGCCCATTCACCCCTCCACTTT
cdr3_aa: CASSPDWAHSPLHF

j_call: TRBJ1-6
d_call: .
clone_size: .
cdr3_length: 16
v_call: TRBV5-1
cdr3_nt: TGCGCCAGCAGCTTGGCCCCGGGAACAGATAATTCACCCCTCCACTTT
cdr3_aa: CASSLAPGTDNSPLHF

j_call: TRBJ2-1
d_call: .
clone_size: few
cdr3_length: 13
v_call: TRBV7-2
cdr3_nt: TGTGCCAGCAGCACTCAAGCCTACAATGAGCAGTTCTTC
cdr3_aa: CASSTQAYNEQFF